The clone carrying this T cell receptor (beta chain) was recorded at least ten times. Its target is not known. This specimen includes other DNA sequences encoding the same CDR3. This specimen comes from a study of beta chain features in type 1 diabetes. Study conclusions and caveats: Patients showed naive, central memory and Treg TCRB repertoires that appeared more similar than those of healthy donors. When VDJ junctions were examined, type 1 diabetes patients showed fewer insertions and more deletions. Whether HLA type affects TCRB rearrangement stayed undetermined in the present work.

Sequencing targeted expressed TCRB transcripts, as all isolated RNA had been reverse transcribed. Using immunoSEQ multiplex PCR, the repertoire was profiled, and TCRdb retains in-frame clones only, with some absent. The sample records 400,000 to 450,000 clones, around 13% being singletons. Germline values: CDR1 GTSNPN, CDR2 SVGIG (reference sequence). The V end was cut by 0 bases, the J end by 2 bases, with 7 bases between. The length of the CDR3 is 13 residues. The chain joins TRBV30 to TRBJ2-5, with D unclear. This receptor was identified in a man aged 25 to 45 in good health. The sample comprised naive CD4+ T cells from blood. CDR3 in amino acids: CAWSVRSQETQYF. CDR3 coding DNA: TGTGCCTGGAGTGTACGAAGTCAAGAGACCCAGTACTTC.